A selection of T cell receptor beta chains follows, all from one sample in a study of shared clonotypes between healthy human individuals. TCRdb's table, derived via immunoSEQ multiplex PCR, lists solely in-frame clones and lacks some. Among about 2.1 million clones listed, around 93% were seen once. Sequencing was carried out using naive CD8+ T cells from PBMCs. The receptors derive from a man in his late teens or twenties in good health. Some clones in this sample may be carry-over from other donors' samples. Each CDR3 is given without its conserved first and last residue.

CDR3aa: AIRDLGYT
v_gene: TRBV10-3

CDR3aa: ASNPWTVIRGNQPQH
v_gene: TRBV19

CDR3aa: ASSIDLVGTTDTQY
v_gene: TRBV19

CDR3aa: ASRDGSSNQPQH
v_gene: TRBV27

CDR3aa: ASSQDPRDRGRYEQY
v_gene: TRBV4-1

CDR3aa: ASSPWLGRQPQH
v_gene: TRBV7-8

CDR3aa: ASSEANRGVSDTQY
v_gene: TRBV6-1

CDR3aa: ASSLYRRGRTDTQY
v_gene: TRBV7-3

CDR3aa: ASSPGLAGGSGELF
v_gene: TRBV11-2

CDR3aa: ASSQVGLTSTDTQY
v_gene: TRBV4-1